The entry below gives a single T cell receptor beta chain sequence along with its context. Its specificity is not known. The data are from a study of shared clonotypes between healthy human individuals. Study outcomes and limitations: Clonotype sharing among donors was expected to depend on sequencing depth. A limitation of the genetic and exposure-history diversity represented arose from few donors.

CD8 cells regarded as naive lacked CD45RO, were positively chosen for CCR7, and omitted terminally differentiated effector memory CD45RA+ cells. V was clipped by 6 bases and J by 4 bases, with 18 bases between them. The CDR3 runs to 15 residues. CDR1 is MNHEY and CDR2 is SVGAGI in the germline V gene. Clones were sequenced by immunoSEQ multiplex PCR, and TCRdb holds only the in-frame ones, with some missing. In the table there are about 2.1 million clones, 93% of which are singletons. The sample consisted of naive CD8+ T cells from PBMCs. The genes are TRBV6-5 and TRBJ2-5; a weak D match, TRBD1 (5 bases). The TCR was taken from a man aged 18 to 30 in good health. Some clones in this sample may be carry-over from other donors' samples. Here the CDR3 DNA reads TGTGCCAGCAGCCCCCCCGGAGCAGGGCCAGAGACCCAGTACTTC. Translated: CASSPPGAGPETQYF.